The next 31 T cell receptor beta chains were all read from a single sample in a study of CD8 T cells in ankylosing spondylitis. TCRdb independently ran MiXCR on the 5' RACE reads; one entry per CDR3 protein. The sample includes 190,000 or so distinct CDR3 sequences, 13% of them seen just once. The sequenced sample consisted of blood, either unsorted or a sorted T cell fraction (not recorded which). The receptors here all came from a male donor with ankylosing spondylitis or in good health (not recorded which).

This chain connects TRBV28 to TRBJ2-7, with 11 bases that match TRBD2. Per the germline V gene, CDR1 is MDHEN and CDR2 is SYDVKM. Losses at the gene ends were 6 bases for V and 3 bases for J; bases not matched to a gene: 10. CDR3 length: 16 amino acids. CDR3 bases: TGTGCCAGCAGACCCTCGACTAGCGGGGTACACTACGAGCAGTACTTC. Its translation is CASRPSTSGVHYEQYF.

J is TRBJ1-1 and V is TRBV25-1, with D unclear. Germline CDR1 MGHDK, CDR2 SYGVNS. V was trimmed by 5 bases and J by 1 base, leaving 5 bases between them. The CDR3 spans 12 residues. The DNA of the CDR3 is TGTGCCAGCAGTTCTTGGAACACTGAAGCTTTCTTT. This sequence encodes CASSSWNTEAFF.

The V and J genes are TRBV5-1 and TRBJ2-5; D perhaps matches TRBD2 (5 bases). V dropped 0 bases and J dropped 3 bases, with 12 bases sitting between them. The germline gives CDR1 SGHRS, CDR2 YFSETQ. The CDR3 length is 15 residues. Written as DNA, the CDR3 is TGCGCCAGCAGCTTGGCTCGGGGTCTGGAAGAGACCCAGTACTTC. Amino acids: CASSLARGLEETQYF.

Ten or more counts support this clonotype. The J gene is TRBJ1-1, the V gene TRBV12-3 or TRBV12-4; D gene ambiguous. This CDR3 spans 10 amino acids. Trimming shortened V by 2 bases and J by 5 bases, and 0 bases separated the two germline ends. The CDR3 DNA reads as TGTGCCAGCAGTTTAACTGAAGCTTTCTTT. It specifies CASSLTEAFF.

This clonotype appeared a few times. This rearrangement joins TRBV5-6 to TRBJ2-2, with 7 positions matching TRBD1. This CDR3 is 15 amino acids long. V was clipped by 2 bases and J by 5 bases; unmatched bases: 6. CDR1 is SGHDT, CDR2 YYEEEE, per germline. The CDR3 DNA reads as TGTGCCAGCAGCTTACAGGGGACAACTACCGGGGAGCTGTTTTTT. Translated, it gives CASSLQGTTTGELFF.

This chain joins TRBV5-1 and TRBJ1-1, with a possible D match to TRBD1 (6 bases). This CDR3 region has 16 residues. Trimming took off 4 bases at V and 3 bases at J, with 19 bases between the two ends. Germline V CDR1 and CDR2: SGHRS, YFSETQ. This CDR3 reads CASSDGHGGSYTEAFF. CDR3 bases: TGCGCCAGCAGCGACGGACACGGGGGCTCCTACACTGAAGCTTTCTTT.

This clonotype was counted a few times. The chain carries TRBV11-1 and TRBJ2-1, with 8 bases aligning to TRBD2. The germline V gene has CDR1 SGHAT and CDR2 FQDESV (reference sequence). This CDR3 contains 18 residues. V shed 5 bases, J shed 6 bases, and the junction held 18 bases outside the gene matches. The CDR3 DNA sequence: TGTGCCAGCAGCGCACCCCCGGGGGCGGCGGGGGGACGCAATGAGCAGTTCTTC. This codes for CASSAPPGAAGGRNEQFF.

The genes are TRBV5-1 and TRBJ1-1, with 7 bases that match TRBD1. The CDR3 is made up of 14 amino acids. In germline, CDR1 is SGHRS, CDR2 YFSETQ. V was pared by 2 bases and J by 4 bases, with 5 bases of the junction left unmatched. Here the CDR3 DNA reads TGCGCCAGCAGCTTAACAGGGGCTAGCACTGAAGCTTTCTTT. It encodes CASSLTGASTEAFF.

At least ten counts were recorded for this clonotype. This sequence joins TRBV2 and TRBJ1-1; no definite D call. V gave up 7 bases and J gave up 3 bases, with 9 bases separating them. CDR1 is SNHLY and CDR2 is FYNNEI in the germline V gene. The CDR3 spans 12 residues. This chain's CDR3 is CASKIHDTEAFF. The CDR3 region has the DNA TGTGCCAGCAAGATCCATGACACTGAAGCTTTCTTT.

This chain links TRBV7-6 with TRBJ1-2; no clear D gene. Germline-derived CDR1 and CDR2 are SGHVS and FNYEAQ. Trimming left V 0 bases short and J 6 bases short, with 14 bases between. CDR3 size: 15 residues. Here the CDR3 reads CASSLAEDGVHGYTF. The CDR3 DNA sequence: TGTGCCAGCAGCTTAGCGGAGGACGGTGTTCATGGCTACACCTTC. Drawing the rest from reference TRBV7-6 and TRBJ1-2, the complete variable domain is GAGVSQSPRYKVTKRGQDVALRCDPISGHVSLYWYRQALGQGPEFLTYFNYEAQQDKSGLPNDRFSAERPEGSISTLTIQRTEQRDSAMYRCASSLAEDGVHGYTFGSGTRLTVV.

Many counts were recorded for this clonotype. The rearrangement links TRBV12-3 or TRBV12-4 to TRBJ1-5; no clear D. The CDR3 has 13 residues. V dropped 3 bases and J dropped 5 bases, with 8 bases sitting between them. For the CDR3, the DNA is TGTGCCAGCAGTTTCGACGGTGATCAGCCCCAGCATTTT. It codes for CASSFDGDQPQHF.

The gene calls are TRBV29-1 and TRBJ2-3; 8 bases are shared with TRBD2. Trimming removed 1 base from V and 6 bases from J; junction bases left unmatched: 6. CDR1 is SQVTM and CDR2 is ANQGSEA in the germline V gene. This CDR3 is built from 14 residues. The CDR3 reads CSVEGTSSLDTQYF. CDR3 nucleotides: TGCAGCGTTGAAGGGACTAGCTCCTTGGATACGCAGTATTTT.

The V and J genes are TRBV7-9 and TRBJ2-7; 7 bases are shared with TRBD1. Looked up from germline, CDR1 is SEHNR and CDR2 is FQNEAQ (reference sequence). The CDR3 totals 13 residues. V lost 10 bases, J lost 4 bases, and 10 bases stayed unmatched. The CDR3 loop reads CATELGGGYEQYF. The DNA of the CDR3 is TGTGCCACCGAGCTAGGGGGCGGGTACGAGCAGTACTTC.

This clonotype was seen a handful of times. This chain links TRBV27 with TRBJ2-1; 11 nucleotides align to TRBD2. The germline CDR1 and CDR2 sequences are MNHEY and SMNVEV (reference sequence). CDR3 length: 18 amino acids. V was pared by 6 bases and J by 6 bases, with 16 bases of the junction left unmatched. CDR3 protein: CASSPRGLAGGSGNEQFF. The CDR3 DNA is TGTGCCAGCAGCCCCAGAGGACTAGCGGGTGGATCGGGCAATGAGCAGTTCTTC.

V usage is TRBV5-1 and J usage is TRBJ2-3, with a weak D call TRBD2 (6 bases). V shed 2 bases and J shed 8 bases, with 15 bases lying between them. The CDR3 has 14 amino acids. The germline V gene has CDR1 SGHRS and CDR2 YFSETQ. CDR3 residues: CASSFFRGWFTQYF. CDR3 in DNA: TGCGCCAGCAGCTTTTTCCGGGGGTGGTTTACGCAGTATTTT.

CDR3 region: CASSQSPDQNEEQFF. The CDR3 DNA reads TGCGCCAGCAGCCAGAGTCCGGACCAAAACGAGGAGCAGTTCTTC. The chain recombines TRBV4-1 with TRBJ2-1; no clear D gene. V lost 3 bases and J 10 bases, leaving 19 bases between the germline ends. The CDR3 is 15 residues long. Germline V gives CDR1 MGHRA, CDR2 YSYEKL.

Many counts were recorded for this clonotype. This chain links TRBV18 with TRBJ2-5; D gene uncertain. The CDR3 has 15 amino acids. The V end lost 2 bases, the J end lost 1 base, and 11 bases lay between the germline ends. CDR1 is KGHSH, CDR2 LQKENI, per germline. The CDR3 nucleotides are TGTGCCAGCTCACCAGGGGTACTGATCCAAGAGACCCAGTACTTC. Translated, it gives CASSPGVLIQETQYF.

The chain recombines TRBV6-5 with TRBJ2-2, with a tentative D call TRBD1 (6 bases). This CDR3 comprises 17 residues. The germline V gene has CDR1 MNHEY and CDR2 SVGAGI. Trimming shortened V by 7 bases and J by 2 bases, and 20 bases separated the two germline ends. The CDR3 DNA reads as TGTGCCAGCACTCTACTGGGGGCAGATAGAAACACCGGGGAGCTGTTTTTT. Its protein product is CASTLLGADRNTGELFF.

In DNA form, the CDR3 reads TGTGCCAGCAGCTTCGAGGACCCCCGGTATTTT. Amino acid sequence: CASSFEDPRYF. The rearrangement uses TRBV7-9 and TRBJ2-3; no reliable D call. The CDR3 extends over 11 amino acids. Germline CDR1 reads SEHNR; CDR2 reads FQNEAQ (reference sequence). V was shortened by 3 bases and J by 14 bases, with 12 bases between the two germline ends.

The CDR3 sequence is CASSSDREAYEQYF. The DNA for the CDR3 is TGTGCCAGCAGTTCCGACAGAGAGGCCTACGAGCAGTACTTC. The rearrangement links TRBV12-3 or TRBV12-4 to TRBJ2-7, with D maybe TRBD1 (5 bases). Trimming took off 4 bases at V and 2 bases at J, with 12 bases between the two ends. This CDR3 spans 14 amino acids.

This clonotype was recorded only once. The V call is TRBV3-1, the J call TRBJ2-7; 10 bases agree with TRBD1. The J segment lost 5 bases and the V segment lost 11 bases, leaving 18 bases of the junction unmatched. Per germline, CDR1 LGHDT and CDR2 YNNKEL (reference sequence). The CDR3 has 16 residues. The CDR3 region has the DNA TGTGCCTCCACCCAATTCCCCGGGACAGGGGCCAACGAGCAGTACTTC. Translated, it gives CASTQFPGTGANEQYF.

The V and J genes are TRBV2 and TRBJ2-1, with 9 bases aligning to TRBD1. The ends lost 9 bases at V and 4 bases at J; junction bases unmatched: 10. The V gene's germline CDR1 is SNHLY and CDR2 FYNNEI. This CDR3 region has 15 residues. CDR3 residues: CARSLRDRVYNEQFF. The CDR3 nucleotides are TGTGCCAGATCCCTCCGGGACAGGGTGTACAATGAGCAGTTCTTC.

This clonotype was seen a handful of times. The chain couples TRBV20-1 to TRBJ2-3; D gene uncertain. This CDR3 is built from 12 residues. The germline gives CDR1 DFQATT, CDR2 SNEGSKA (reference sequence). Trimming removed 5 bases from V and 3 bases from J, with 9 bases in between. The CDR3 loop reads CSAPLETDTQYF. CDR3 DNA: TGCAGTGCTCCCCTGGAGACAGATACGCAGTATTTT.

The sample holds many counts of this clonotype. J is TRBJ2-7 and V is TRBV3-1, with D possibly TRBD2 on 6 matching bases. V lost 1 base to trimming and J lost 2 bases, with 18 bases between them. Germline CDR1 and CDR2: LGHDT and YNNKEL (reference sequence). This CDR3 contains 17 residues. CDR3 sequence (DNA): TGTGCCAGCAGCCAAGCAGTCACTTCTAGCGATCCCTACGAGCAGTACTTC. The encoded protein is CASSQAVTSSDPYEQYF.

The V call is TRBV11-2, the J call TRBJ2-7; no definite D call. The CDR3 sequence is 13 residues long. V shed 0 bases and J shed 4 bases, with 7 bases lying between them. CDR1 is SGHAT, CDR2 FQNNGV, per germline. CDR3 in amino acids: CASSLDRRYEQYF. CDR3 bases: TGTGCCAGCAGCTTAGATCGGAGATACGAGCAGTACTTC.

The chain recombines TRBV12-5 with TRBJ2-7; D is perhaps TRBD1 or TRBD2 (5 bases each). This CDR3 has 14 amino acids. Germline assignment: CDR1 LGHNT and CDR2 FRNRAP. The V and J ends lost 1 base and 0 bases respectively, with 7 bases between them. The CDR3 DNA reads as TGTGCTAGTGGTTTGGACGGGGCCTCCTACGAGCAGTACTTC. Translated, it gives CASGLDGASYEQYF.

This clonotype was picked up many times. The chain links TRBV3-1 to TRBJ2-7; D is ambiguous. The CDR3 is made up of 17 amino acids. Per germline, CDR1 LGHDT and CDR2 YNNKEL (reference sequence). V was clipped by 0 bases and J by 0 bases, with 15 bases between them. CDR3 loop: CASSQDAWQEISYEQYF. The CDR3 region has the DNA TGTGCCAGCAGCCAAGATGCGTGGCAGGAGATCTCCTACGAGCAGTACTTC.

This chain uses TRBV9 with TRBJ2-5; 7 bases match TRBD1. Looked up from germline, CDR1 is SGDLS and CDR2 is YYNGEE. V dropped 0 bases and J dropped 6; count of bases not matched to a gene: 5. This CDR3 region has 14 residues. CDR3 sequence (DNA): TGTGCCAGCAGCGTAGAAACAGGGGAACAGACCCAGTACTTC. It is translated as CASSVETGEQTQYF.

The V and J genes are TRBV7-2 and TRBJ2-3, with 10 positions matching TRBD1. The V gene end was trimmed by 11 bases and the J gene end by 3 bases; junction bases not matched to a gene: 5. The CDR3 consists of 13 residues. Germline V gene data show CDR1 as SGHTA and CDR2 as FQGNSA. CDR3 loop: CADRGRSTDTQYF. The CDR3, as DNA: TGTGCCGACAGGGGGCGCTCGACAGATACGCAGTATTTT.

The rearrangement links TRBV27 to TRBJ2-7; D gene unclear. The CDR3 contains 13 residues. V lost 6 bases and J 1 base, leaving 10 bases between the germline ends. Germline values: CDR1 MNHEY, CDR2 SMNVEV (reference sequence). This chain's CDR3 is CASSPYGSYEQYF. The DNA of the CDR3 is TGTGCCAGCAGCCCGTATGGATCCTACGAGCAGTACTTC.

Ten or more counts support this clonotype. This chain links TRBV12-3 or TRBV12-4 with TRBJ1-4, with D unresolved. Trimming removed 5 bases at V and 7 bases at J, with 14 bases between. The CDR3 is 14 residues long. The CDR3 loop reads CASSPLPGAEKLFF. Written as DNA, the CDR3 is TGTGCCAGCAGTCCGTTGCCTGGTGCTGAAAAACTGTTTTTT.